This T cell receptor beta chain was retrieved from a study of T-cell memory formation after mild COVID-19. Regarding the study as a whole: A second wave expanding day 15 to 37 was CD4+-biased; contracting clones were balanced.

As regards this clonotype: What it recognizes is unknown.

The germline V gene has CDR1 SGHTA and CDR2 FQGNSA. There are 14 residues in the CDR3. Trimming took 7 bases from V and 4 from J, leaving 14 bases between them. TCRdb called the 5' RACE reads again in MiXCR, with one record for every CDR3 protein. The data show about 190,000 distinct CDR3 sequences, 8% to 11% seen once. This receptor was obtained from a man aged 18 to 30 who had mild COVID-19 (a few samples of this study predate the infection). Cell type and time point are not known. The sample was PBMCs or a T cell subset sorted from them (not recorded which). The J gene is TRBJ2-1, the V gene TRBV7-2; tentative D call: TRBD1 (6 bases). DNA for the CDR3: TGTGCCAGCAAAACCGGGACAATTTACAATGAGCAGTTCTTC. Translation gives CASKTGTIYNEQFF.